The 30 T cell receptor beta chains presented below share a single source sample, sequenced in a study of Ad26.COV2.S vaccination and SARS-CoV-2 variants. Treatment specified: some 19 received Ad26.COV2.S at low or high dose, single or two shots; about 5 received placebo; per-sample allocation not given. Sampling took place 63 days after the first vaccine or placebo injection. Data came from immunoSEQ multiplex PCR; TCRdb stores just in-frame clones and leaves some out. The data contain under 600,000 clones, 80% to 90% of them singletons. Sequences were derived from peripheral blood, sampled in a trial of Ad26.COV2.S vaccine versus placebo. The receptors originated from a person aged 18-65 years who received the Ad26.COV2.S COVID-19 vaccine or a placebo.

The gene calls are TRBV5-6 and TRBJ1-2, with no clear D. CDR1 is SGHDT and CDR2 is YYEEEE in the germline V gene. Trimming removed 0 bases from V and 10 bases from J, with 13 bases in between. This CDR3 spans 13 amino acids. CDR3: CASSLGSRNDYTF. In DNA form, the CDR3 reads TGTGCCAGCAGCTTGGGTTCCAGAAATGACTACACCTTC.

This clone occurred once. The chain combines TRBV27 with TRBJ2-3, with D unresolved. CDR3 length: 15 residues. Germline values: CDR1 MNHEY, CDR2 SMNVEV (reference sequence). Trimming pared 7 bases from V and 3 bases from J, leaving 17 bases between. CDR3 DNA sequence: TGTGCCAGCAAAACTGCCCAGCTCACGACAGATACGCAGTATTTT. Translation gives CASKTAQLTTDTQYF.

The gene calls are TRBV14 and TRBJ1-4; 8 bases line up with TRBD1. The V gene's germline CDR1 is SGHDN and CDR2 FVKESK. The CDR3 contains 13 residues. V lost 4 bases and J lost 8; bases outside the gene matches: 3. The CDR3 coding sequence is TGTGCCAGCAGCCCATGGACAGGGGAAAAACTGTTTTTT. It encodes CASSPWTGEKLFF.

The chain carries TRBV2 and TRBJ2-3; TRBD1 agrees at 7 bases. V trimming: 4 bases; J trimming: 10 bases; junction bases outside the gene matches: 8. The germline CDR1 and CDR2 sequences are SNHLY and FYNNEI. The CDR3 sequence is 13 residues long. CDR3 DNA sequence: TGTGCCAGCAGTGCGGGACAGCTCCAGGCGCAGTATTTT. It yields the protein CASSAGQLQAQYF.

This clone was counted a few times. The rearrangement joins TRBV19 to TRBJ1-1; D is perhaps TRBD1 (6 bases). This CDR3 has 13 amino acids. Germline V gene lookup returns CDR1 LNHDA and CDR2 SQIVND (reference sequence). V was trimmed by 4 bases and J by 4 bases, leaving 10 bases between them. The CDR3 here is CASSSRGGTEAFF. DNA of the CDR3: TGTGCCAGTAGTAGCCGAGGGGGCACTGAAGCTTTCTTT.

The CDR3 nucleotides read TGTGCCAGCAGCGCCCGGTTGGGAGGGGGGAAGTCTGGAAACACCATATATTTT. As protein: CASSARLGGGKSGNTIYF. The chain is built from TRBV7-9 and TRBJ1-3, with D possibly being TRBD1 (6 bases). Trimming pared 5 bases from V and 1 base from J, leaving 21 bases between. CDR3 size: 18 residues. From germline, CDR1 is SEHNR and CDR2 FQNEAQ (reference sequence).

The gene calls are TRBV7-2 and TRBJ2-7; D perhaps matches TRBD2 (6 bases). Germline V gene data show CDR1 as SGHTA and CDR2 as FQGNSA. This CDR3 spans 16 amino acids. The V end lost 3 bases, the J end lost 2 bases, and 17 bases lay between the germline ends. In DNA form, the CDR3 reads TGTGCCAGCAGCTTTAGCGGAACTAACCGTGCCTACGAGCAGTACTTC. Amino acid sequence: CASSFSGTNRAYEQYF.

CDR3 coding DNA: TGTGCCAGTTGGGGGACAGGGGGCGAGAATACGCAGTATTTT. It translates to CASWGTGGENTQYF. This sequence joins TRBV19 and TRBJ2-3; TRBD1 matches 12 bases. From germline, CDR1 is LNHDA and CDR2 SQIVND (reference sequence). There are 14 residues in the CDR3. J lost 7 bases, V lost 8 bases, and 7 bases had no gene match.

The chain carries TRBV4-1 and TRBJ2-2; D call uncertain. V shed 7 bases and J shed 1 base, with 10 bases lying between them. CDR1 and CDR2 from the germline V gene are MGHRA and YSYEKL. This CDR3 has 14 residues. This CDR3 is CASTPGGNTGELFF. The CDR3 nucleotides read TGCGCCAGCACCCCGGGCGGGAACACCGGGGAGCTGTTTTTT.

This clone was observed a handful of times. The chain carries TRBV6-1 and TRBJ1-1; 7 bases fit TRBD1. The length of the CDR3 is 14 residues. J lost 7 bases, V lost 2 bases, and 7 bases had no gene match. In germline, CDR1 is MNHNS, CDR2 SASEGT. This CDR3 is CASSEWKGADEAFF. The CDR3, as DNA: TGTGCCAGCAGTGAATGGAAGGGGGCGGATGAAGCTTTCTTT.

This clone was detected only once. The genes are TRBV6-5 and TRBJ2-7, with TRBD2 matching 13 bases. V dropped 6 bases and J dropped 3; count of bases not matched to a gene: 5. The CDR3 spans 15 residues. From germline, CDR1 is MNHEY and CDR2 SVGAGI. The CDR3 sequence: CASSSRLAGGYEQYF. The DNA for the CDR3 is TGTGCCAGCAGCTCCCGACTAGCGGGAGGCTACGAGCAGTACTTC.

This chain uses TRBV2 with TRBJ2-2; 8 positions agree with TRBD2. The CDR3 contains 11 residues. The trim removed 8 bases at V and 7 bases at J, leaving 0 bases unmatched. Germline V CDR1 and CDR2: SNHLY, FYNNEI. The CDR3 region has the DNA TGTGCCAGCGCGGGGGGCGGGGAGCTGTTTTTT. Translating it yields CASAGGGELFF.

This clone has just one count. V is TRBV25-1 and J is TRBJ1-1, with 8 nucleotides matching TRBD1. J lost 4 bases, V lost 6 bases, and 10 bases had no gene match. Germline values: CDR1 MGHDK, CDR2 SYGVNS. The CDR3 has 15 amino acids. For the CDR3, the DNA is TGTGCCAGCAGGCCGGACAGGGCCAAGGGCACTGAAGCTTTCTTT. It yields the protein CASRPDRAKGTEAFF. The whole variable domain, filled in from reference TRBV25-1 and TRBJ1-1, reads EADIYQTPRYLVIGTGKKITLECSQTMGHDKMYWYQQDPGMELHLIHYSYGVNSTEKGDLSSESTVSRIRTEHFPLTLESARPSHTSQYLCASRPDRAKGTEAFFGQGTRLTVV.

The table lists this clone with a few counts. A read error may account for a junction end that differs from germline. The chain employs TRBV7-7 and TRBJ2-2, with D tentatively TRBD2 (5 bases). Germline-derived CDR1 and CDR2 are SSHAT and FNYEAQ (reference sequence). The CDR3 sequence is 15 residues long. CDR3 protein: CASSLGLGNTGELFF. For the CDR3, the DNA is TGTGCTAGCAGCTTAGGACTTGGGAACACCGGGGAGCTGTTTTTT.

This chain joins TRBV7-8 and TRBJ1-4, with D perhaps matching TRBD1 (6 bases). Germline CDR1 reads SGHVS; CDR2 reads FQNEAQ. The CDR3 runs to 16 residues. V lost 6 bases, J lost 4 bases, and 18 bases lay in between. CDR3 in DNA: TGTGCCAGCAGATACCAACGGGGCAGGGGTAATGAAAAACTGTTTTTT. Its protein is CASRYQRGRGNEKLFF.

This clone was counted only a few times. This sequence joins TRBV6-4 and TRBJ1-1; 7 nucleotides match TRBD1. The CDR3 has 15 amino acids. V lost 5 bases and J lost 5; bases outside the gene matches: 11. CDR1 and CDR2 (germline): MRHNA, SNTAGT. CDR3 region: CASSRPNRGLTEAFF. CDR3 in DNA: TGTGCCAGCAGTCGGCCTAACAGGGGTTTAACTGAAGCTTTCTTT.

V gene TRBV7-6 combines with J gene TRBJ2-1, with 9 bases fitting TRBD1. The ends lost 0 bases at V and 4 bases at J; junction bases unmatched: 7. CDR1 is SGHVS, CDR2 FNYEAQ, per germline. The CDR3 covers 17 residues. CDR3 loop: CASSLAGGTGPYNEQFF. The DNA for the CDR3 is TGTGCCAGCAGCTTAGCGGGAGGGACAGGGCCATACAATGAGCAGTTCTTC.

This clone is a singleton in its sample. V usage is TRBV27 and J usage is TRBJ1-2; no clear D gene. Germline loops: CDR1 MNHEY, CDR2 SMNVEV (reference sequence). The CDR3 has 13 residues. The V gene lost 2 bases and the J gene lost 4 bases, with 8 bases spanning the gap. The CDR3 region has the DNA TGTGCCAGCAGTTTAGGAGGGAGCTATGGCTACACCTTC. It specifies CASSLGGSYGYTF.

The CDR3 DNA reads as TGCGCCAGCAGCTTGAGCTGGGGCACCAATCAGCCCCAGCATTTT. Amino acids: CASSLSWGTNQPQHF. The chain is built from TRBV5-1 and TRBJ1-5, with D maybe TRBD1 (5 bases). The CDR3 runs 15 residues. V lost 1 base to trimming and J lost 3 bases, with 11 bases between them. CDR1 SGHRS and CDR2 YFSETQ come from the germline V gene. Based on the CDR3 plus reference TRBV5-1 and TRBJ1-5, the full variable domain is KAGVTQTPRYLIKTRGQQVTLSCSPISGHRSVSWYQQTPGQGLQFLFEYFSETQRNKGNFPGRFSGRQFSNSRSEMNVSTLELGDSALYLCASSLSWGTNQPQHFGDGTRLSIL.

The chain is built from TRBV6-2 or TRBV6-3 and TRBJ2-3; 10 bases line up with TRBD2. This CDR3 has 15 amino acids. V lost 5 bases to trimming and J lost 4 bases; unmatched junction nucleotides: 6. Germline loops: CDR1 MNHEY, CDR2 SVGEGT. CDR3 residues: CASSIAGGPSDTQYF. The CDR3 DNA reads as TGTGCCAGCAGTATAGCGGGGGGCCCTTCAGATACGCAGTATTTT.

The count of this clone is one. This chain uses TRBV10-3 with TRBJ2-3; D is ambiguous. The germline gives CDR1 ENHRY, CDR2 SYGVKD. This CDR3 is built from 16 residues. V was clipped by 2 bases and J by 5 bases, with 17 bases between them. CDR3 amino acids: CAISEGLSLLGDTQYF. CDR3 in DNA: TGTGCCATCAGTGAGGGTCTAAGTCTGTTAGGAGATACGCAGTATTTT.

The V and J genes are TRBV30 and TRBJ1-1; possible D gene TRBD1, 5 bases. V was shortened by 0 bases and J by 3 bases, with 23 bases between the two germline ends. Germline V gene sequence: CDR1 GTSNPN, CDR2 SVGIG (reference sequence). The CDR3 covers 18 residues. Written as DNA, the CDR3 is TGTGCCTGGAGTGTATACAGTTCGGTGGCAGGGAAGGACACTGAAGCTTTCTTT. Its protein product is CAWSVYSSVAGKDTEAFF.

The V and J genes are TRBV3-1 (or the pseudogene TRBV3-2) and TRBJ2-3, with 9 bases aligning to TRBD2. CDR1 is LGHDT, CDR2 YNNKEL, per germline (reference sequence). CDR3 size: 16 residues. V lost 1 base to trimming and J lost 6 bases; unmatched junction nucleotides: 8. The DNA for the CDR3 is TGTGCCAGCAGCCAAGTTAGCGGGAGAGGGGGGGATACGCAGTATTTT. Its translation: CASSQVSGRGGDTQYF.

This clone was detected once. V and J are TRBV6-1 and TRBJ2-4; the match to TRBD1 covers 8 bases. This CDR3 has 15 residues. V shed 0 bases and J 7 bases; nucleotides not matched to a gene: 5. The germline gives CDR1 MNHNS, CDR2 SASEGT. For the CDR3, the DNA is TGTGCCAGCAGTGAAGCTTCGACAGGGGCCAACATTCAGTACTTC. This gives the protein CASSEASTGANIQYF.

The chain recombines TRBV4-1 with TRBJ1-1; TRBD1 is a possible D gene (5 bases). Looked up from germline, CDR1 is MGHRA and CDR2 is YSYEKL. The V end lost 0 bases, the J end lost 8 bases, and 10 bases lay between the germline ends. The CDR3 loop spans 13 amino acids. The CDR3 sequence is CASSQETGTEAFF. The CDR3 bases are TGCGCCAGCAGCCAAGAAACCGGGACCGAAGCTTTCTTT.

The J gene is TRBJ2-1, the V gene TRBV7-8; D not certain. V lost 3 bases, J lost 0 bases, and 21 bases lay in between. The length of the CDR3 is 19 residues. CDR1 and CDR2 (germline): SGHVS, FQNEAQ. Here the CDR3 reads CASSFRAPGSRSSYNEQFF. CDR3 DNA sequence: TGTGCCAGCAGCTTCCGGGCCCCTGGGTCCCGAAGCTCCTACAATGAGCAGTTCTTC.

This chain connects TRBV18 to TRBJ1-5; 10 nucleotides align to TRBD1. The CDR3 length is 15 residues. The germline gives CDR1 KGHSH, CDR2 LQKENI. V dropped 6 bases and J dropped 2; count of bases not matched to a gene: 4. The CDR3 region has the DNA TGTGCCAGCTCCTCCGGGACAGGGGGCAATCAGCCCCAGCATTTT. The encoded protein is CASSSGTGGNQPQHF.

The V gene is TRBV5-1, the J gene TRBJ2-5; TRBD2 aligns across 10 bases. Trimming took 0 bases from V and 7 from J; bases not matched to a gene: 9. The CDR3 spans 16 residues. Germline V lookup: CDR1 SGHRS, CDR2 YFSETQ. The CDR3 sequence: CASSLALAGEVGTQYF. Here the CDR3 DNA reads TGCGCCAGCAGCTTGGCCCTAGCGGGGGAAGTCGGGACCCAGTACTTC.

In nucleotides, the CDR3 is TGCGCCAGCAGCGTGGACATTTCTAACTATGGCTACACCTTC. This encodes CASSVDISNYGYTF. This chain joins TRBV5-1 and TRBJ1-2, with TRBD1 as a possible D gene (5 bases). This CDR3 contains 14 residues. Germline V gene lookup returns CDR1 SGHRS and CDR2 YFSETQ. The V gene lost 4 bases and the J gene lost 0 bases, with 10 bases spanning the gap.

V gene TRBV6-5 combines with J gene TRBJ1-2, with no clear D. The V gene's germline CDR1 is MNHEY and CDR2 SVGAGI. The CDR3 is made up of 14 amino acids. V was trimmed by 7 bases and J by 0 bases, leaving 12 bases between them. CDR3 DNA sequence: TGTGCCAGCAATTGGAACAGAGCTAACTATGGCTACACCTTC. Translated: CASNWNRANYGYTF.